The next 8 T cell receptor beta chains were all read from a single sample in a study of identical twins. TCRdb passed the 5' RACE reads through MiXCR, listing each CDR3 protein once. The sample consists of around 670,000 distinct CDR3 sequences, around 5.7% of them appearing once. Sequencing used naive T cells sorted from blood. Source of these receptors: a man between 18 and 29 years old in good health.

This sequence joins TRBV12-3 or TRBV12-4 and TRBJ1-2, with TRBD1 as a possible D gene (6 bases). Trimming stripped 4 bases from V and 6 bases from J, with 9 bases between. CDR3 length: 12 residues. CDR3 in amino acids: CASSWGADGYTF. CDR3 in DNA: TGTGCCAGCAGTTGGGGGGCCGATGGCTACACCTTC.

This clonotype has a handful of counts. This chain links TRBV25-1 with TRBJ2-3, with a tentative D call TRBD2 (6 bases). Germline V gene lookup returns CDR1 MGHDK and CDR2 SYGVNS. Trimming took 3 bases from V and 2 from J, leaving 12 bases between them. The CDR3 runs to 15 residues. CDR3 region: CASSDQRAHTDTQYF. In nucleotides, the CDR3 is TGTGCCAGCAGTGATCAGCGGGCACACACAGATACGCAGTATTTT. Full variable domain (outside the CDR3, taken from reference TRBV25-1 and TRBJ2-3): EADIYQTPRYLVIGTGKKITLECSQTMGHDKMYWYQQDPGMELHLIHYSYGVNSTEKGDLSSESTVSRIRTEHFPLTLESARPSHTSQYLCASSDQRAHTDTQYFGPGTRLTVL.

This clonotype was recorded at least ten times. This chain connects TRBV20-1 to TRBJ2-2; TRBD2 might be the D (5 bases). This CDR3 is 14 amino acids long. The V and J ends lost 0 bases and 6 bases respectively, with 11 bases between them. Per the germline V gene, CDR1 is DFQATT and CDR2 is SNEGSKA (reference sequence). The CDR3: CSARDPLASGELFF. The CDR3 DNA sequence: TGCAGTGCTAGAGACCCCCTAGCATCCGGGGAGCTGTTTTTT.

In this sample, this clonotype turned up many times. J is TRBJ2-1 and V is TRBV29-1; D might be TRBD2 (5 bases). Between the trimmed V and J ends, which lost 8 bases and 8 bases, there was a span of 19 bases. The CDR3 extends over 13 amino acids. The germline gives CDR1 SQVTM, CDR2 ANQGSEA. As DNA, the CDR3 is TGCAGCCTTCAAGTTCTTCTCGGGGATGAGCAGTTCTTC. Translating gives CSLQVLLGDEQFF.

This clonotype was found many times. This chain connects TRBV5-1 to TRBJ1-2; 9 bases map to TRBD1. CDR1 SGHRS and CDR2 YFSETQ come from the germline V gene. This CDR3 comprises 14 residues. Trimming removed 4 bases from V and 8 bases from J; junction bases left unmatched: 9. The CDR3 region is CASSLGTGLRGYTF. The CDR3 DNA is TGCGCCAGCAGCCTCGGGACAGGGCTTCGGGGCTACACCTTC.

This clonotype was counted at least ten times. The chain joins TRBV9 to TRBJ2-1, with 8 positions matching TRBD2. CDR3 length equals 17 residues. CDR1 is SGDLS and CDR2 is YYNGEE in the germline V gene. V was clipped by 4 bases and J by 8 bases; unmatched bases: 17. The CDR3 sequence is CASSLMAGRANSDEQFF. CDR3 sequence (DNA): TGTGCCAGCAGCCTCATGGCCGGGAGGGCCAATAGCGATGAGCAGTTCTTC. The whole variable domain, remainder taken from reference TRBV9 and TRBJ2-1, is DSGVTQTPKHLITATGQRVTLRCSPRSGDLSVYWYQQSLDQGLQFLIQYYNGEERAKGNILERFSAQQFPDLHSELNLSSLELGDSALYFCASSLMAGRANSDEQFFGPGTRLTVL.

This clonotype was observed at least ten times. The V and J genes are TRBV10-3 and TRBJ1-2, with unresolved D. This CDR3 region has 11 residues. Germline assignment: CDR1 ENHRY and CDR2 SYGVKD. The ends were cut back, 8 bases at V and 5 bases at J, with 9 bases in the middle. The CDR3 DNA follows: TGTGCCATCTCAGGTCTTTATGGCTACACCTTC. It yields the protein CAISGLYGYTF.

Many counts were recorded for this clonotype. The chain joins TRBV9 to TRBJ1-2; D perhaps matches TRBD1 (6 bases). Trimming removed 3 bases at V and 4 bases at J, with 13 bases between. Germline V CDR1 and CDR2: SGDLS, YYNGEE. The CDR3 is made up of 14 amino acids. The CDR3 spells CASSARKQGYGYTF. The CDR3 bases are TGTGCCAGCAGCGCCAGAAAACAGGGCTATGGCTACACCTTC. Supplemented by reference TRBV9 and TRBJ1-2, the full variable domain reads DSGVTQTPKHLITATGQRVTLRCSPRSGDLSVYWYQQSLDQGLQFLIQYYNGEERAKGNILERFSAQQFPDLHSELNLSSLELGDSALYFCASSARKQGYGYTFGSGTRLTVV.